These 14 T cell receptor beta chains originate from one sample sequenced in a study of blood T cell repertoires in COVID-19. Profiling relied on immunoSEQ multiplex PCR, and the TCRdb table lists in-frame clones only, not all of them. The sample shows under 200,000 clones, approximately 88% of them seen only once. The sequenced sample was peripheral blood. The source of these receptors is a woman over 75 with active or convalescent COVID-19.

The V call is TRBV4-2, the J call TRBJ2-7; 9 bases align to TRBD1. Germline assignment: CDR1 LGHNA and CDR2 YNFKEQ. The CDR3 runs 17 residues. Trimming cost V 4 bases and J 3 bases; bases outside gene matches: 13. The DNA of the CDR3 is TGTGCCAGCAGCCCCCTAAGTTGGGACAGGGAGGACTACGAGCAGTACTTC. Protein sequence: CASSPLSWDREDYEQYF.

The J gene is TRBJ1-4, the V gene TRBV15; D possibly corresponds to TRBD1 (5 bases). The CDR3 extends over 15 amino acids. From germline, CDR1 is LNHNV and CDR2 YYDKDF (reference sequence). Trimming removed 0 bases from V and 8 bases from J, with 13 bases in between. This chain's CDR3 is CATSRDAGTGEKLFF. CDR3 coding DNA: TGTGCCACCAGCAGAGATGCGGGGACTGGGGAAAAACTGTTTTTT.

V and J are TRBV29-1 and TRBJ1-4; possible D gene TRBD1, 5 bases. V lost 0 bases to trimming and J lost 7 bases, with 15 bases between them. Per the germline V gene, CDR1 is SQVTM and CDR2 is ANQGSEA. CDR3 length: 15 residues. CDR3 coding DNA: TGCAGCGTTGAAGATCCGCGGGGGTTCCCTGAAAAACTGTTTTTT. It codes for CSVEDPRGFPEKLFF. The full variable domain, completed using reference TRBV29-1 and TRBJ1-4, is SAVISQKPSRDICQRGTSLTIQCQVDSQVTMMFWYRQQPGQSLTLIATANQGSEATYESGFVIDKFPISRPNLTFSTLTVSNMSPEDSSIYLCSVEDPRGFPEKLFFGSGTQLSVL.

The chain combines TRBV16 with TRBJ1-1, with D possibly TRBD1 on 5 matching bases. Trimming pared 0 bases from V and 1 base from J, leaving 9 bases between. The CDR3 consists of 15 residues. Germline CDR1 and CDR2: KGHSY and FQNENV. CDR3: CASSQSGQGNTEAFF. The CDR3 DNA is TGTGCCAGCAGCCAATCGGGCCAGGGGAACACTGAAGCTTTCTTT.

This chain connects TRBV9 to TRBJ2-5, with D possibly matching TRBD1 (7 bases). V was trimmed by 4 bases and J by 5 bases, leaving 15 bases between them. This CDR3 has 14 amino acids. Germline CDR1 reads SGDLS; CDR2 reads YYNGEE. The DNA of the CDR3 is TGTGCCAGCAGCTTGGGCCCAGGGGGGGAGACCCAGTACTTC. Translating it yields CASSLGPGGETQYF.

The rearrangement joins TRBV13 to TRBJ1-1; a possible D gene is TRBD1 (5 bases). The CDR3 is 14 amino acids. Germline CDR1 reads PRHDT; CDR2 reads FYEKMQ (reference sequence). The germline V and J ends were trimmed by 3 bases and 5 bases, with 13 bases remaining between them. CDR3 nucleotide sequence: TGTGCCAGCAGCTTCCGTCGGGGGGTGACTGAAGCTTTCTTT. It encodes CASSFRRGVTEAFF.

This clone was seen more than once but under ten times. The chain has TRBV7-2 and TRBJ1-6; D perhaps matches TRBD1 (5 bases). Deletions cut 5 bases from V and 3 bases from J, with 8 bases between. The CDR3 runs 14 residues. Germline CDR1 SGHTA, CDR2 FQGNSA. DNA for the CDR3: TGTGCCAGCAGCGGGGGGATCTATAATTCACCCCTCCACTTT. It is translated as CASSGGIYNSPLHF.

This clone appeared a single time. The rearrangement links TRBV2 to TRBJ2-1, with 9 nucleotides matching TRBD2. Germline CDR1 reads SNHLY; CDR2 reads FYNNEI. The junction had 2 bases not matched to a gene; V was cut back by 6 bases and J by 2 bases. The CDR3 length is 14 residues. CDR3: CASRAGGPYNEQFF. Written as DNA, the CDR3 is TGTGCCAGCAGGGCGGGGGGGCCCTACAATGAGCAGTTCTTC.

This chain connects TRBV19 to TRBJ1-2, with 7 positions matching TRBD1. Germline lookup yields CDR1 LNHDA and CDR2 SQIVND (reference sequence). V was pared by 4 bases and J by 8 bases, with 10 bases of the junction left unmatched. The CDR3 has 14 amino acids. The CDR3 bases are TGTGCCAGTAGTACCTCCGAGGGGGCAGGGGGCTACACCTTC. This gives the protein CASSTSEGAGGYTF. Variable domain in full (rest from reference TRBV19 and TRBJ1-2): DGGITQSPKYLFRKEGQNVTLSCEQNLNHDAMYWYRQDPGQGLRLIYYSQIVNDFQKGDIAEGYSVSREKKESFPLTVTSAQKNPTAFYLCASSTSEGAGGYTFGSGTRLTVV.

This clone was recorded once. The V gene is TRBV4-2, the J gene TRBJ1-3; D ambiguous. Trimming removed 0 bases from V and 0 bases from J, with 9 bases in between. Looked up from germline, CDR1 is LGHNA and CDR2 is YNFKEQ. The CDR3 extends over 16 amino acids. In DNA form, the CDR3 reads TGTGCCAGCAGCCAAGATCGCTCGAGCTCTGGAAACACCATATATTTT. Its translation: CASSQDRSSSGNTIYF.

The V and J genes are TRBV18 and TRBJ2-5; D might be TRBD2 (5 bases). Germline V CDR1 and CDR2: KGHSH, LQKENI. The CDR3 length is 16 residues. Trimming left V 2 bases short and J 2 bases short, with 15 bases between. CDR3 sequence (DNA): TGTGCCAGCTCACCAATGAGGGCGAACCCTCAAGAGACCCAGTACTTC. As protein: CASSPMRANPQETQYF.

The V gene is TRBV7-6, the J gene TRBJ2-7; tentative D call: TRBD2 (5 bases). This CDR3 is 14 amino acids long. Per the germline V gene, CDR1 is SGHVS and CDR2 is FNYEAQ. The V end lost 1 base, the J end lost 3 bases, and 10 bases lay between the germline ends. The DNA for the CDR3 is TGTGCCAGCAGCTTAGGTCTAGCCGGCTACGAGCAGTACTTC. Protein: CASSLGLAGYEQYF.

This clone was detected a few times. The V gene is TRBV11-2, the J gene TRBJ1-2, with D maybe TRBD1 (6 bases). V was trimmed by 4 bases and J by 4 bases, leaving 10 bases between them. Per germline, CDR1 SGHAT and CDR2 FQNNGV. CDR3 length equals 13 residues. CDR3 DNA: TGTGCCAGCAGCTCAGGGGCGGGCTATGGCTACACCTTC. Its protein product is CASSSGAGYGYTF. Full variable domain (missing parts from reference TRBV11-2 and TRBJ1-2): EAGVAQSPRYKIIEKRQSVAFWCNPISGHATLYWYQQILGQGPKLLIQFQNNGVVDDSQLPKDRFSAERLKGVDSTLKIQPAKLEDSAVYLCASSSGAGYGYTFGSGTRLTVV.

The CDR3 DNA follows: TGTGCTAGTGGTTCCCCGGCTATGGGCTCCTCGTCTGGAAACACCATATATTTT. It encodes CASGSPAMGSSSGNTIYF. V is TRBV12-5 and J is TRBJ1-3, with no clear D. Trimming left V 4 bases short and J 1 base short, with 20 bases between. Per the germline V gene, CDR1 is LGHNT and CDR2 is FRNRAP. The CDR3 totals 18 residues.